This section outlines one TCR beta chain sequence together with its context. This specimen belongs to a study of blood T cell repertoires in COVID-19. In the authors' workflow: Using reference gene primer amplification, nucleated cell counts were estimated. Clones were read by immunoSEQ multiplex PCR, and TCRdb kept only the in-frame ones, dropping some. D and trimming come from the DNA, and the V and J calls and clone size come from that table. The table lists about 200,000 clones, 75% to 90% of them singletons. This TCR came from a human donor in a cohort sampled during active COVID-19. The sequenced sample was peripheral blood.

The CDR3 here is CASSEGAGGNQPQHF. CDR3 DNA sequence: TGTGCCAGCAGTGAAGGGGCAGGGGGCAATCAGCCCCAGCATTTT. V usage is TRBV6-1 and J usage is TRBJ1-5; D is possibly TRBD1 (6 bases). The germline V gene encodes CDR1 MNHNS and CDR2 SASEGT. V was pared by 1 base and J by 2 bases, with 9 bases between. CDR3 length: 15 amino acids.